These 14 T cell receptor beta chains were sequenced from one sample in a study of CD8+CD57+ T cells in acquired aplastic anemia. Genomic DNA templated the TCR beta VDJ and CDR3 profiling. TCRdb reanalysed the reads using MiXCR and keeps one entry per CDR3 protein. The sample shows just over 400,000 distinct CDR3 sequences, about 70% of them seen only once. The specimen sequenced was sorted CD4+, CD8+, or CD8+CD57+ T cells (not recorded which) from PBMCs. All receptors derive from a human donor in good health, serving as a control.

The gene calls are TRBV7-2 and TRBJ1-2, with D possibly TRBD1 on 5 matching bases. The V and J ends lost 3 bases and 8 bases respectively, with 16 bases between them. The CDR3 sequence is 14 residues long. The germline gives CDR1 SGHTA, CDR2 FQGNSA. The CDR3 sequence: CASSLDGRGKGYTF. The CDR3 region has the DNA TGTGCCAGCAGCTTGGATGGTAGGGGTAAGGGCTACACCTTC.

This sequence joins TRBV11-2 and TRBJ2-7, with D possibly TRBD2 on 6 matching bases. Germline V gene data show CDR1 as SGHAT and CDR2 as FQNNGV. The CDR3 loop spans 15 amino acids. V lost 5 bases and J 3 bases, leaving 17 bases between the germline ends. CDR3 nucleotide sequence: TGTGCCAGCAGCACCACAACTGGGGGGAGCTACGAGCAGTACTTC. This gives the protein CASSTTTGGSYEQYF.

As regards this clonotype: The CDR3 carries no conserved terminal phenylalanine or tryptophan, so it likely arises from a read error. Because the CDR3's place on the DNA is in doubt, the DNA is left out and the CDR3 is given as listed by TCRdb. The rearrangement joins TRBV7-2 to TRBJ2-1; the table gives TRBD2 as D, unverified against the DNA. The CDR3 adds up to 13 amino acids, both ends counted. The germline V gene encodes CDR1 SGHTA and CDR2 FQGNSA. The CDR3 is CASSLERTSTDTQ.

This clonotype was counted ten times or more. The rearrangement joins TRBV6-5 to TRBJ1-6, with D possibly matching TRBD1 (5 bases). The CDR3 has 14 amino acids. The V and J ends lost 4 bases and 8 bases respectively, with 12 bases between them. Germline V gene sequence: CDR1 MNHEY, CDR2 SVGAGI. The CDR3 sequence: CASSLRDSHSPLHF. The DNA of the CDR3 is TGTGCCAGCAGTTTACGGGACTCCCATTCACCCCTCCACTTT.

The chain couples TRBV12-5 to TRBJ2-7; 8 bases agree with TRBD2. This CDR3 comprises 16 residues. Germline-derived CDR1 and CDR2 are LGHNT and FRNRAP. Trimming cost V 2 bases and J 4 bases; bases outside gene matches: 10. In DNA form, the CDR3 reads TGTGCTAGTGGTTTGCGGCCCGGGGGGGCCAGATACGAGCAGTACTTC. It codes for CASGLRPGGARYEQYF.

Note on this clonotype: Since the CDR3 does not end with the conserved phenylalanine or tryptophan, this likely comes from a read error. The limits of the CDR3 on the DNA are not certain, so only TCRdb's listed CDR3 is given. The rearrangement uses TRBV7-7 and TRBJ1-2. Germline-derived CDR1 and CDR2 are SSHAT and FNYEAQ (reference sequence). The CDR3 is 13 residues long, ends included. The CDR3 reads CASSLHSGFRDKL.

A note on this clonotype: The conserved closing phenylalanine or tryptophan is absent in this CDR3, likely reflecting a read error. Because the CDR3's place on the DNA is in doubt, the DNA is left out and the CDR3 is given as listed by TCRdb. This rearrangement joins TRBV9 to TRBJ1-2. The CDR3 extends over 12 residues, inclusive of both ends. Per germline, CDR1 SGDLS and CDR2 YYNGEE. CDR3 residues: CASSLSGGGYEH.

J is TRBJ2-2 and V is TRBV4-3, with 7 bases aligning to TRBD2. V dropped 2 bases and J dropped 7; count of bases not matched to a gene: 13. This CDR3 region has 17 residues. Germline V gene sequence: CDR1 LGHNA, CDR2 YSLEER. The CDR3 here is CASSQMSGVAGRGELFF. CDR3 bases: TGCGCCAGCAGCCAAATGAGCGGGGTCGCTGGGCGCGGGGAGCTGTTTTTT.

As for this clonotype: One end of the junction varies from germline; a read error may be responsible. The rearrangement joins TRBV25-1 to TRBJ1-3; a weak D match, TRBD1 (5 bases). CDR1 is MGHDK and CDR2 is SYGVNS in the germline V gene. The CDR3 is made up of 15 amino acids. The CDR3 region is CASSGLKGHSNTIDF. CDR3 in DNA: TGTGCCAGCAGTGGCCTTAAGGGGCATTCAAACACCATTGATTTT.

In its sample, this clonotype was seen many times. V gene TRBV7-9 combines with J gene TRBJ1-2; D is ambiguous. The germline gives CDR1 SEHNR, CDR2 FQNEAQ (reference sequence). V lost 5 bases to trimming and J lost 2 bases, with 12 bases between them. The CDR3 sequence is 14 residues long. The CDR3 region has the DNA TGTGCCAGCAGCCAGCCAGCCGGGAACTATGGCTACACCTTC. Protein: CASSQPAGNYGYTF. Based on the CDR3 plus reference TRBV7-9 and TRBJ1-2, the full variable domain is DTGVSQNPRHKITKRGQNVTFRCDPISEHNRLYWYRQTLGQGPEFLTYFQNEAQLEKSRLLSDRFSAERPKGSFSTLEIQRTEQGDSAMYLCASSQPAGNYGYTFGSGTRLTVV.

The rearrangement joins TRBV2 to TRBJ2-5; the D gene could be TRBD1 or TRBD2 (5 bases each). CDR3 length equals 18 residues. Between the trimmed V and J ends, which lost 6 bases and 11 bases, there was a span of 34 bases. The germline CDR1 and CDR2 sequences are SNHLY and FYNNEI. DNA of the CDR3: TGTGCCAGCAGCTGGGATACGGTACGCGCAGTACTAGTGGACACGCAGTACTTC. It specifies CASSWDTVRAVLVDTQYF.

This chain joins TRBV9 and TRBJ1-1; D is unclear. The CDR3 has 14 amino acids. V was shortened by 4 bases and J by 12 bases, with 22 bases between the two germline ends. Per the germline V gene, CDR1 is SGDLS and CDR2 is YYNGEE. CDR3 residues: CASSYRRANTETFF. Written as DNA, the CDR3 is TGTGCCAGCAGCTATAGACGAGCGAACACAGAAACTTTCTTT.

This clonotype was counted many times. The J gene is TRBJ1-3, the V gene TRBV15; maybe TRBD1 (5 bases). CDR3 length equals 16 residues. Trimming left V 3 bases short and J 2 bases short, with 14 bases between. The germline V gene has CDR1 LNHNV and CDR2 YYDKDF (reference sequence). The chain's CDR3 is CATSSARGTTGNTIYF. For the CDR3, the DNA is TGTGCCACCAGCAGCGCTAGAGGGACCACTGGAAACACCATATATTTT.

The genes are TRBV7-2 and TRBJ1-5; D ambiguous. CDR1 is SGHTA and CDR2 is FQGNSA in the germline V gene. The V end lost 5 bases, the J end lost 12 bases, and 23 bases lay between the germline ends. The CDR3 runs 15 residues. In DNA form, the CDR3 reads TGTGCCAGCAGCGAGGCGCCGAACAGCAATCCTTTCCAGCATTTT. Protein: CASSEAPNSNPFQHF.